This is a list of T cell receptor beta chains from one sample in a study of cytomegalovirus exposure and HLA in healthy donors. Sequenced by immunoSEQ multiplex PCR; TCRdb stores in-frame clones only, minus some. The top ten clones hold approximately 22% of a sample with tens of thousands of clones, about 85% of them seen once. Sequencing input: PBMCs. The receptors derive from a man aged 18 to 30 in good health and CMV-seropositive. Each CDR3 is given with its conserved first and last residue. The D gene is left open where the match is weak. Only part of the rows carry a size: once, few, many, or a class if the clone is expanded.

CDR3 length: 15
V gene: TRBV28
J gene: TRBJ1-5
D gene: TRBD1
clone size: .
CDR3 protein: CASSSLGTGNQPQHF
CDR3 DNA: TGTGCCAGCAGTTCGCTGGGGACAGGGAATCAGCCCCAGCATTTT

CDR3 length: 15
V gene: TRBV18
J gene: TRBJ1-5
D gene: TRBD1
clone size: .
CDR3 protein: CASSLGTGSNQPQHF
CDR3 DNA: TGTGCCAGCTCACTGGGGACAGGGAGCAATCAGCCCCAGCATTTT

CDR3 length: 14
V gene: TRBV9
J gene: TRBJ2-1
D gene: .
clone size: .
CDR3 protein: CASSGSAPGEEQFF
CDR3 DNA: TGTGCCAGCAGCGGAAGCGCTCCGGGAGAAGAGCAGTTCTTC

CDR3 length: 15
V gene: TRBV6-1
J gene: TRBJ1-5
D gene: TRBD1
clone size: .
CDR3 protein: CASVERDSQNQPQHF
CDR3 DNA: TGTGCCAGCGTTGAACGGGACAGCCAGAATCAGCCCCAGCATTTT

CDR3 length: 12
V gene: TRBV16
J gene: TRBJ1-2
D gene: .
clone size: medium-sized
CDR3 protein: CASSQDSYGYTF
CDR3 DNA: TGTGCCAGCAGCCAGGACAGCTATGGCTACACCTTC

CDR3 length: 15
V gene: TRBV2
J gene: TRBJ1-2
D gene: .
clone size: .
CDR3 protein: CASSATQAWVEGYTF
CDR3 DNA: TGTGCCAGCAGCGCCACACAGGCCTGGGTGGAAGGCTACACCTTC

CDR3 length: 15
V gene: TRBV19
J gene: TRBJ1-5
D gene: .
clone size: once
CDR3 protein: CASIRRAGGNQPQHF
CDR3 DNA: TGTGCCAGTATCCGTAGGGCCGGGGGCAATCAGCCCCAGCATTTT

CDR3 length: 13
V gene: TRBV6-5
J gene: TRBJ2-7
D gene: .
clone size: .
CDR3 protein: CASSTARGGEQYF
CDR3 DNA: TGTGCCAGCAGTACCGCTAGGGGGGGCGAGCAGTACTTC

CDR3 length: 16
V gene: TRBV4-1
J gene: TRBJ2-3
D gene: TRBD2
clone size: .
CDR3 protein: CASSQVEGLAGDTQYF
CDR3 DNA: TGCGCCAGCAGCCAAGTGGAGGGCCTAGCGGGAGATACGCAGTATTTT

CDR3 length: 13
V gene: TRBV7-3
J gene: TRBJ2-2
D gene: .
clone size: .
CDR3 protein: CASSRDNSGELFF
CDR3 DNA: TGTGCCAGCAGCCGGGACAATTCCGGGGAGCTGTTTTTT

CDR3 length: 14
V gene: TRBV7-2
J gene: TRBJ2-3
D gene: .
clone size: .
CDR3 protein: CASSPPLAADTQYF
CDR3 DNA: TGTGCCAGCAGTCCCCCCCTGGCGGCGGATACGCAGTATTTT

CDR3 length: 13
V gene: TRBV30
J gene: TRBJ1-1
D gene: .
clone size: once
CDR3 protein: CAWSVTGFTEAFF
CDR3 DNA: TGTGCCTGGAGTGTAACGGGGTTCACTGAAGCTTTCTTT

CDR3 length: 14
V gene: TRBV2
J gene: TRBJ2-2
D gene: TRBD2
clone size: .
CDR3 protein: CASSDGAGTGELFF
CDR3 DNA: TGTGCCAGCAGTGATGGAGCGGGAACCGGGGAGCTGTTTTTT

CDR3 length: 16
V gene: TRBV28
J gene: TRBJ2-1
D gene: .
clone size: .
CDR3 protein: CASSLYGVSSSREQFF
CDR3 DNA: TGTGCCAGCAGTTTATACGGGGTTAGTTCGTCGAGGGAGCAGTTCTTC

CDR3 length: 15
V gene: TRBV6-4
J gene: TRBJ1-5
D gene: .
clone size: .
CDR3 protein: CASSGSVASNQPQHF
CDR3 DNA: TGTGCCAGCAGCGGGTCAGTCGCTAGCAATCAGCCCCAGCATTTT

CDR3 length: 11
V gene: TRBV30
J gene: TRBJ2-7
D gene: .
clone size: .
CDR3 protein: CAWRGLYEQYF
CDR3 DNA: TGTGCCTGGAGGGGACTCTACGAGCAGTACTTC

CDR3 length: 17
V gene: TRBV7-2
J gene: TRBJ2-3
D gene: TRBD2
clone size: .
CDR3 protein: CASSLTVGGLGTDTQYF
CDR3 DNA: TGTGCCAGCAGCTTGACGGTCGGGGGACTAGGCACAGATACGCAGTATTTT

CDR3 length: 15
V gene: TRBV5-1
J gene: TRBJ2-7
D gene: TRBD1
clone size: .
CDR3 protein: CASSLNRGTPYEQYF
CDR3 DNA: TGCGCCAGCAGCTTAAACAGGGGAACCCCCTACGAGCAGTACTTC

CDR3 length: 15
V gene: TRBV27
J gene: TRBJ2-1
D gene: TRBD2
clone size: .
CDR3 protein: CASSFGASGYNEQFF
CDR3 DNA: TGTGCCAGCAGTTTCGGGGCTAGCGGTTACAATGAGCAGTTCTTC

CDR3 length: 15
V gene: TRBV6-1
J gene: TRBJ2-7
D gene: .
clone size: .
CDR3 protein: CASSDGHYVSYEQYF
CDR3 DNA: TGTGCCAGCAGTGATGGTCACTACGTCTCCTACGAGCAGTACTTC

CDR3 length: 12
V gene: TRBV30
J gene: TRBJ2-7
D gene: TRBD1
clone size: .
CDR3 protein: CAWSVTGGEQYF
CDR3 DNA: TGTGCCTGGAGTGTCACAGGGGGGGAGCAGTACTTC

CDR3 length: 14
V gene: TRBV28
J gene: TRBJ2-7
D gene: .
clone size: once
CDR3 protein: CASCPSANSYEQYF
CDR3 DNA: TGTGCCAGCTGCCCCAGCGCGAACTCCTACGAGCAGTACTTC

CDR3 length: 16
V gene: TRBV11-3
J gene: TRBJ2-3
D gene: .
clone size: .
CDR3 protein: CASSLDITGSTDTQYF
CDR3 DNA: TGTGCCAGCAGCTTAGATATAACAGGGAGCACAGATACGCAGTATTTT

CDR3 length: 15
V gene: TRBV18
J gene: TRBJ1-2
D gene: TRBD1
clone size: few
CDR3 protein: CASSPPGTGGSGYTF
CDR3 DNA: TGTGCCAGCTCACCCCCCGGGACAGGGGGCTCTGGCTACACCTTC